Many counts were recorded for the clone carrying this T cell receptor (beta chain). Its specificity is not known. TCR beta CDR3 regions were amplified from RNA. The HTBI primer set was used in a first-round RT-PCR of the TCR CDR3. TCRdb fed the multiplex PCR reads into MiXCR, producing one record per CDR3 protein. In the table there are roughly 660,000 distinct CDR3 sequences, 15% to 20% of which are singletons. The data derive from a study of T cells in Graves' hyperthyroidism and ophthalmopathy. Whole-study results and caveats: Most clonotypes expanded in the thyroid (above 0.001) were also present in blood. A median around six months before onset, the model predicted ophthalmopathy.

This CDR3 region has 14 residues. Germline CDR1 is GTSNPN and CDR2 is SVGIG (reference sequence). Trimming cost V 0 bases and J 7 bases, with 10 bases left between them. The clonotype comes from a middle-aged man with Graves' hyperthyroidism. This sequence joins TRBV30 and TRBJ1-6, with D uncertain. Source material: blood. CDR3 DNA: TGTGCCTGGAGTGTACTAGACCGGAATTCACCCCTCCACTTT. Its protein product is CAWSVLDRNSPLHF.